The subject of this entry is one T cell receptor beta chain. The sample comes from a study of shared T cell receptors in the human thymus. Produced via immunoSEQ multiplex PCR; TCRdb's table is partial and in-frame only. The sample includes roughly 660,000 clones, 70% to 90% of them seen just once. This CDR3 comprises 12 residues. Germline loops: CDR1 MDHEN, CDR2 SYDVKM. Trimming stripped 8 bases from V and 1 base from J, with 8 bases between. This same sample was also part of a study on human thymus T cells. That investigation notes: Having corrective surgery for congenital heart defects, healthy Finnish infants were the ones who donated. Thymus was obtained from resections taken during corrective heart surgery. There appeared to be biased usage of V and J genes in thymic and blood repertoires. Related work showed strongly overlapping thymic repertoires across unrelated individuals.

The V gene is TRBV28, the J gene TRBJ2-5; tentatively, D is TRBD2 (6 bases). The clonotype comes from a boy under three years old with a congenital heart defect. Sequenced input: thymocytes. The CDR3 DNA reads as TGTGCCAGCTCGGGAGCCCAAGAGACCCAGTACTTC. As protein: CASSGAQETQYF.